This T cell receptor beta chain was recorded in a study of T cell responses to AZD1222 COVID-19 vaccine. Profiling relied on immunoSEQ multiplex PCR, and the TCRdb table lists in-frame clones only, not all of them. The sample holds approximately 150,000 clones, about 86% seen once. V was pared by 5 bases and J by 2 bases, with 5 bases of the junction left unmatched. Germline loops: CDR1 SGHAT, CDR2 FQNNGV. The CDR3 extends over 16 amino acids. Study results and limitations: The breadth and depth of Spike-specific TCRs increased once two AZD1222 doses had been given. Donors were mostly white British, more females; clonal diversity possibly underestimated.

Concerning this clone itself: Its antigen is not identified.

The sequence was collected from an adult who received the AZD1222 COVID-19 vaccine. The rearrangement uses TRBV11-2 and TRBJ2-3; 12 nucleotides agree with TRBD2. This specimen was peripheral blood, taken 28 days after the second AZD1222 dose. Written as DNA, the CDR3 is TGTGCCAGCAGCCTTACTAGCGGGGGGTCCACAGATACGCAGTATTTT. Its protein product is CASSLTSGGSTDTQYF.